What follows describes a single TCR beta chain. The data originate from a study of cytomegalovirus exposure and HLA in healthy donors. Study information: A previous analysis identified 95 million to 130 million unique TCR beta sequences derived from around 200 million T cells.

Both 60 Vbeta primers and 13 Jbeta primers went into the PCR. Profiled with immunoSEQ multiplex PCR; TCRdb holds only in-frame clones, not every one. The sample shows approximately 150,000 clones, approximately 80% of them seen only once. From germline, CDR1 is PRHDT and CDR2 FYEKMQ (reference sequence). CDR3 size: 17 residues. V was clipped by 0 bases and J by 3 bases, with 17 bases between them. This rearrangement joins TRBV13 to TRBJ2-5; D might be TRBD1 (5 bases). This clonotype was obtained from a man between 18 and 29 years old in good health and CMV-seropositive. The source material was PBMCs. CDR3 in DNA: TGTGCCAGCAGCTTAGGCCCCAGGGTACAGAAGGAAGAGACCCAGTACTTC. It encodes CASSLGPRVQKEETQYF.